This TCR beta chain was recovered during a study of control samples from healthy donors and cancer patients. CDR3 size: 18 residues. J was trimmed by 1 base and V by 3 bases; bases with no gene match: 6. Germline V gene sequence: CDR1 SGHVS, CDR2 FQNEAQ. Only in-frame clones appear in the TCRdb table, and some are missing; sequencing was by immunoSEQ multiplex PCR. Of over 150,000 clones listed, 85% to 95% are singletons. The rearrangement joins TRBV7-8 to TRBJ1-6; 10 bases match TRBD1. Sequenced sample: blood. This TCR came from a young man in good health. The CDR3 is CASSLTGQGNSYNSPLHF. The CDR3 DNA follows: TGTGCCAGCAGCTTGACGGGACAGGGGAATTCCTATAATTCACCCCTCCACTTT.